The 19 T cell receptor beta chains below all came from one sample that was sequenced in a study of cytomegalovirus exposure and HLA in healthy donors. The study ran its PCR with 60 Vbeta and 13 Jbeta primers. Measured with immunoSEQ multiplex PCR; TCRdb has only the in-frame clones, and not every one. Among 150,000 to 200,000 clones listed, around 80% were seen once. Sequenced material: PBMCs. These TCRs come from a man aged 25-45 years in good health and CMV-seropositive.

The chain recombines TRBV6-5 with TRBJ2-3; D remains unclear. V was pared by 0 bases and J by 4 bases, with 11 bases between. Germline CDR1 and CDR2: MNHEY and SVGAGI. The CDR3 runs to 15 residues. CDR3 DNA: TGTGCCAGCAGTTACTCGAGCGCCGAGTCAGATACGCAGTATTTT. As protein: CASSYSSAESDTQYF.

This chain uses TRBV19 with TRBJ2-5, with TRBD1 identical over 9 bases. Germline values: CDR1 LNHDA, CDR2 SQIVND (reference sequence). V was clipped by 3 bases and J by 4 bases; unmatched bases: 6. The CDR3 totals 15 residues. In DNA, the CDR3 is TGTGCCAGTAGTATTTCCGGGACAGGGTTAGAGACCCAGTACTTC. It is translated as CASSISGTGLETQYF.

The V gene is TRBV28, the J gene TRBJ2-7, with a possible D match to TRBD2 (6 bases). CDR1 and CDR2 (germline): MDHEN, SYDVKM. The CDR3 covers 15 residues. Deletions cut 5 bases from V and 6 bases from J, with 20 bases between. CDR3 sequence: CASSPPPGVRGEQYF. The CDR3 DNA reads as TGTGCCAGCAGTCCCCCCCCGGGAGTGCGCGGCGAGCAGTACTTC.

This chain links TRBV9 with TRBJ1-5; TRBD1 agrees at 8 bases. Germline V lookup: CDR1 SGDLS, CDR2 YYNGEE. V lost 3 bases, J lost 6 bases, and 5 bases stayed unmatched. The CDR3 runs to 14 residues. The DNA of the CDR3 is TGTGCCAGCAGCGCCGGACAGGGTGCTCAGCCCCAGCATTTT. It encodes CASSAGQGAQPQHF.

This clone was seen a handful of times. Here the CDR3 DNA reads TGTGCTAGTGGTTTTCAGGGGGCTGAAGCTTTCTTT. Translated: CASGFQGAEAFF. The rearrangement links TRBV12-5 to TRBJ1-1; 7 nucleotides line up with TRBD1. The germline gives CDR1 LGHNT, CDR2 FRNRAP. The CDR3 is 12 residues long. Losses at the gene ends were 3 bases for V and 6 bases for J; bases not matched to a gene: 1.

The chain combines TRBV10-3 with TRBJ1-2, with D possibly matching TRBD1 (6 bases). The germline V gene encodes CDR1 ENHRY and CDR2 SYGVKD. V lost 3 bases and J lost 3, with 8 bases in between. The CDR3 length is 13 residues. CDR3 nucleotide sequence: TGTGCCATCAGTGACAGGGGAGACTATGGCTACACCTTC. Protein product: CAISDRGDYGYTF.

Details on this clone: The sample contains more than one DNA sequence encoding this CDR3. CDR3 in DNA: TGTGCCAGTAGGTCCCCGGGGAGGGATACGCAGTATTTT. Its protein product is CASRSPGRDTQYF. The V and J genes are TRBV6-5 and TRBJ2-3; D is perhaps TRBD2 (6 bases). CDR3 size: 13 residues. Trimming stripped 9 bases from V and 6 bases from J, with 16 bases between. Germline lookup yields CDR1 MNHEY and CDR2 SVGAGI.

The CDR3 protein is CASSSRDFPGNSPLHF. The CDR3 nucleotides are TGTGCCAGCAGCTCCCGGGACTTTCCCGGCAATTCACCCCTCCACTTT. The chain joins TRBV7-8 to TRBJ1-6, with D tentatively TRBD1 (5 bases). Germline V lookup: CDR1 SGHVS, CDR2 FQNEAQ. The CDR3 is 16 residues long. The ends were cut back, 4 bases at V and 7 bases at J, with 17 bases in the middle.

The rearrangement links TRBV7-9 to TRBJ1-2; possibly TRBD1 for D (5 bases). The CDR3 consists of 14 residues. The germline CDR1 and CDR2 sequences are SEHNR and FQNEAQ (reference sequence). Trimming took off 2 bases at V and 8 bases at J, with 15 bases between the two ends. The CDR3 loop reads CASSLTRQGGGYTF. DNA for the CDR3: TGTGCCAGCAGCTTAACTCGGCAGGGTGGCGGCTACACCTTC.

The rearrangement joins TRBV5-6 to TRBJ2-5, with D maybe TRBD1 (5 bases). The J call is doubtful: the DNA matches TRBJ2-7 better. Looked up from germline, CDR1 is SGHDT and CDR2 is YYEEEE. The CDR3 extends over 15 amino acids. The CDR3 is CASSRPRVGVYEQYF. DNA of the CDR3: TGTGCCAGCAGCCGGCCCAGGGTAGGAGTTTACGAGCAGTACTTC.

This CDR3 is CASNARGGRIQYF. The CDR3 DNA reads as TGTGCCAGCAACGCCCGGGGGGGGCGCATTCAGTACTTC. The gene calls are TRBV27 and TRBJ2-4; TRBD2 matches at 8 bases. Germline V gene data show CDR1 as MNHEY and CDR2 as SMNVEV (reference sequence). The CDR3 covers 13 residues. Trimming cost V 7 bases and J 9 bases; bases outside gene matches: 8.

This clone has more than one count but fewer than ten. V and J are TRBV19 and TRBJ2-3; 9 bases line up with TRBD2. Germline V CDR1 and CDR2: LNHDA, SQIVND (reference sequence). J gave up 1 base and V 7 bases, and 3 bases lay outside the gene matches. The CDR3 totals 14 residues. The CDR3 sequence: CASTVAGGTDTQYF. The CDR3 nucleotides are TGTGCCAGTACGGTAGCGGGGGGCACAGATACGCAGTATTTT. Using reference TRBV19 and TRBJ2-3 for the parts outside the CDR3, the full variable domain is DGGITQSPKYLFRKEGQNVTLSCEQNLNHDAMYWYRQDPGQGLRLIYYSQIVNDFQKGDIAEGYSVSREKKESFPLTVTSAQKNPTAFYLCASTVAGGTDTQYFGPGTRLTVL.

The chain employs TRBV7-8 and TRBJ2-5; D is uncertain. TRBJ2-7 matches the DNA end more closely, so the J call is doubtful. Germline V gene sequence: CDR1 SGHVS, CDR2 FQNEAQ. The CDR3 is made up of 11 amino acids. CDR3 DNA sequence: TGTGCCAGCAGCTTAAGGAGCGAGCAGTACTTC. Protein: CASSLRSEQYF.

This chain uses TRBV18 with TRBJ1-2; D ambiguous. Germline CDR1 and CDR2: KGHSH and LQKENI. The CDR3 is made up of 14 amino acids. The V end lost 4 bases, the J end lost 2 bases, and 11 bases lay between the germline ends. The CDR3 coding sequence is TGTGCCAGCTCACTTCCTAGGAGCAACTATGGCTACACCTTC. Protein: CASSLPRSNYGYTF.

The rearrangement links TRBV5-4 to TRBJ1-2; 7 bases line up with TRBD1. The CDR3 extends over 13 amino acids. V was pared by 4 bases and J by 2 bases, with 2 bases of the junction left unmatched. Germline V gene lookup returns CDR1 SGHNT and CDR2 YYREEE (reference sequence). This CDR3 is CASSPDRNYGYTF. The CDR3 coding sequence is TGTGCCAGCAGCCCGGACAGGAACTATGGCTACACCTTC.

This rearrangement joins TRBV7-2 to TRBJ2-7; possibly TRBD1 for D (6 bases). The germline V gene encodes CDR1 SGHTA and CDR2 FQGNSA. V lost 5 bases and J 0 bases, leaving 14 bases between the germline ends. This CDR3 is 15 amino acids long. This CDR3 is CASSQSRGNSYEQYF. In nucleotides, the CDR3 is TGTGCCAGCAGCCAAAGTAGGGGGAACTCCTACGAGCAGTACTTC.

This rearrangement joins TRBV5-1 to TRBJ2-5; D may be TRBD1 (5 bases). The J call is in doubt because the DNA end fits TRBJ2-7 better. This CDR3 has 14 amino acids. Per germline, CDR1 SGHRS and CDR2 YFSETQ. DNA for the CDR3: TGCGCCAGCAGCCCAGGGTGGGGCTCCTACGAGCAGTACTTC. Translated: CASSPGWGSYEQYF.

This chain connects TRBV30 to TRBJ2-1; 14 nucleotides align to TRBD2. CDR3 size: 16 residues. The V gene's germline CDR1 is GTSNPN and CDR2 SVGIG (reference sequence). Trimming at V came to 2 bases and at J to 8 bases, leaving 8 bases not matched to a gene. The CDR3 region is CAWSPGTSGSIDEQFF. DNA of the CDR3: TGTGCCTGGAGTCCGGGGACTAGCGGGAGTATTGATGAGCAGTTCTTC.

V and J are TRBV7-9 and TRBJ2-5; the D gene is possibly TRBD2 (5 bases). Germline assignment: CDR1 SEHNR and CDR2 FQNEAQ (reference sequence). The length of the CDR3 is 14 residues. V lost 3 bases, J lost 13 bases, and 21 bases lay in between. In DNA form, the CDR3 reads TGTGCCAGCAGCTTTAAGGAGGTGATGCCATCCGGGTACTTC. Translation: CASSFKEVMPSGYF.